The 18 T cell receptor beta chains given below trace back to one sample, sequenced in a study of OX40 agonist ivuxolimab in advanced cancers. Sequencing was performed with immunoSEQ multiplex PCR; in TCRdb, only in-frame clones are kept and a portion is missing. Of about 17,000 clones in the sample, 82% are singletons; the top ten hold around 2.5%. The starting material was CD4+ or CD8+ T cells sorted from blood, obtained in a trial of the OX40 agonist ivuxolimab. Every receptor here comes from an adult with an advanced solid tumor such as melanoma, head and neck, liver or kidney cancer.

This rearrangement joins TRBV11-2 to TRBJ2-7; D may match TRBD1 or TRBD2 (6 bases each). CDR1 SGHAT and CDR2 FQNNGV come from the germline V gene. The CDR3 is 16 residues long. Trimming removed 4 bases from V and 2 bases from J, with 18 bases in between. The CDR3 here is CASSYARGEKAYEQYF. In nucleotides, the CDR3 is TGTGCCAGCAGCTACGCAAGGGGGGAAAAAGCCTACGAGCAGTACTTC.

The gene calls are TRBV27 and TRBJ2-1; 7 bases are shared with TRBD2. The CDR3 runs 16 residues. With V trimmed by 2 bases and J by 0 bases, 4 bases remained unmatched. Germline CDR1 reads MNHEY; CDR2 reads SMNVEV (reference sequence). CDR3 region: CASSLEGGSSYNEQFF. In DNA, the CDR3 is TGTGCCAGCAGTTTAGAGGGCGGGAGCTCCTACAATGAGCAGTTCTTC.

This chain connects TRBV10-3 to TRBJ1-5, with TRBD1 matching 7 bases. The CDR3 runs 13 residues. The ends lost 5 bases at V and 5 bases at J; junction bases unmatched: 3. Germline assignment: CDR1 ENHRY and CDR2 SYGVKD. CDR3 DNA: TGTGCCATCAGTCAGGGGGGGGATCAGCCCCAGCATTTT. Encoded protein: CAISQGGDQPQHF.

This chain's CDR3 is CASTLGQSYEQYF. The CDR3 DNA is TGTGCCAGCACCCTCGGACAGAGCTACGAGCAGTACTTC. The chain carries TRBV6-6 and TRBJ2-7, with a tentative D call TRBD1 (6 bases). Trimming removed 7 bases at V and 3 bases at J, with 13 bases between. CDR3 length equals 13 residues. The germline V gene encodes CDR1 MNHNY and CDR2 SVGAGI (reference sequence).

The genes are TRBV10-2 and TRBJ2-1, with 14 bases matching TRBD2. This CDR3 has 16 residues. Germline V gene data show CDR1 as WSHSY and CDR2 as SAAADI. With 7 bases clipped from V and 4 bases from J, the junction kept 6 bases outside the gene matches. CDR3 DNA: TGCGCCAGCACCAGGACTAGCGGGAGGACTTACAATGAGCAGTTCTTC. Amino acid sequence: CASTRTSGRTYNEQFF.

This clone showed up just a few times. CDR3 bases: TGTGCCAGCAGCTTCCCGGGCACGTATAGCAATCAGCCCCAGCATTTT. Translating gives CASSFPGTYSNQPQHF. This sequence joins TRBV11-3 and TRBJ1-5; D is ambiguous. This CDR3 is built from 16 residues. V shed 3 bases and J shed 0 bases, with 12 bases lying between them. The germline CDR1 and CDR2 sequences are SGHNT and YENEEA.

The chain is built from TRBV7-9 and TRBJ2-1; the D is unclear. CDR3 length: 12 residues. CDR1 is SEHNR, CDR2 FQNEAQ, per germline (reference sequence). The V end lost 2 bases, the J end lost 4 bases, and 3 bases lay between the germline ends. CDR3 coding DNA: TGTGCCAGCAGCTTAATTTACAATGAGCAGTTCTTC. It is translated as CASSLIYNEQFF.

J is TRBJ2-1 and V is TRBV5-1; 11 nucleotides line up with TRBD2. V shed 6 bases, J shed 8 bases, and the junction held 13 bases outside the gene matches. The V gene's germline CDR1 is SGHRS and CDR2 YFSETQ. The length of the CDR3 is 16 residues. As DNA, the CDR3 is TGCGCCAGCACACCCCTGGTAGCGGGAGGGAGCCATGAGCAGTTCTTC. Protein sequence: CASTPLVAGGSHEQFF.

The chain links TRBV6-5 to TRBJ2-2; TRBD2 agrees at 7 bases. This CDR3 has 14 residues. Trimming cost V 6 bases and J 4 bases; bases outside gene matches: 5. Germline CDR1 reads MNHEY; CDR2 reads SVGAGI. In DNA form, the CDR3 reads TGTGCCAGCAGGCGTCGCGGGAGCACCGGGGAGCTGTTTTTT. Residues: CASRRRGSTGELFF.

The chain combines TRBV11-2 with TRBJ2-7; TRBD2 matches 9 bases. The J segment lost 6 bases and the V segment lost 0 bases, leaving 6 bases of the junction unmatched. Germline CDR1 is SGHAT and CDR2 is FQNNGV. CDR3 length equals 15 residues. The CDR3 DNA reads TGTGCCAGCAGCTTAGAACGAGCGGGAGGAGGCGAGCAGTACTTC. This codes for CASSLERAGGGEQYF. Together with reference TRBV11-2 and TRBJ2-7, the CDR3 gives the full variable domain: EAGVAQSPRYKIIEKRQSVAFWCNPISGHATLYWYQQILGQGPKLLIQFQNNGVVDDSQLPKDRFSAERLKGVDSTLKIQPAKLEDSAVYLCASSLERAGGGEQYFGPGTRLTVT.

This sequence joins TRBV10-1 and TRBJ1-1; D remains unclear. Trimming removed 6 bases from V and 0 bases from J, with 8 bases in between. The V gene's germline CDR1 is WNHNN and CDR2 SYGVQD (reference sequence). The length of the CDR3 is 13 residues. The DNA for the CDR3 is TGCGCCAGCAGGGAGAGTGTGAACACTGAAGCTTTCTTT. As protein: CASRESVNTEAFF.

The gene calls are TRBV6-4 and TRBJ2-7, with 9 bases fitting TRBD2. Germline lookup yields CDR1 MRHNA and CDR2 SNTAGT. The trim removed 2 bases at V and 7 bases at J, leaving 9 bases unmatched. This CDR3 has 15 residues. Here the CDR3 DNA reads TGTGCCAGCAGTGACGGGGCGGGAGGGCCAGGTGAGCAGTACTTC. This sequence encodes CASSDGAGGPGEQYF.

The chain uses TRBV6-1 and TRBJ2-7, with 12 bases aligning to TRBD2. The germline gives CDR1 MNHNS, CDR2 SASEGT. CDR3 size: 13 residues. J gave up 3 bases and V 10 bases, and 4 bases lay outside the gene matches. The CDR3 region has the DNA TGTGCCACTGGACTAGCGGGAATCTACGAGCAGTACTTC. Its translation: CATGLAGIYEQYF.

This rearrangement joins TRBV10-2 to TRBJ2-2, with D perhaps matching TRBD2 (6 bases). CDR1 is WSHSY and CDR2 is SAAADI in the germline V gene. Trimming cost V 8 bases and J 4 bases, with 11 bases left between them. The CDR3 sequence is 13 residues long. The CDR3 sequence is CASGGMGTGELFF. CDR3 in DNA: TGCGCCAGCGGCGGGATGGGCACCGGGGAGCTGTTTTTT.

In its sample, this clone was seen once. The chain uses TRBV11-2 and TRBJ2-1; TRBD2 agrees at 7 bases. This CDR3 has 16 residues. CDR1 is SGHAT, CDR2 FQNNGV, per germline. Trimming at V came to 0 bases and at J to 2 bases, leaving 4 bases not matched to a gene. CDR3 region: CASSLEREGPYNEQFF. Here the CDR3 DNA reads TGTGCCAGCAGCTTAGAGAGGGAGGGCCCCTACAATGAGCAGTTCTTC. The whole variable domain, remainder taken from reference TRBV11-2 and TRBJ2-1, is EAGVAQSPRYKIIEKRQSVAFWCNPISGHATLYWYQQILGQGPKLLIQFQNNGVVDDSQLPKDRFSAERLKGVDSTLKIQPAKLEDSAVYLCASSLEREGPYNEQFFGPGTRLTVL.

Only a few counts were recorded for this clone. The chain's CDR3 is CASSLGGEGTQYF. The DNA for the CDR3 is TGTGCCAGCAGCTTAGGCGGGGAGGGGACCCAGTACTTC. The chain links TRBV7-8 to TRBJ2-5, with TRBD2 matching 7 bases. The CDR3 sequence is 13 residues long. The germline CDR1 and CDR2 sequences are SGHVS and FQNEAQ. Unmatched junction bases numbered 3, after V lost 1 base and J lost 7 bases.

The CDR3 sequence is CASSFSAGGNEQFF. The CDR3 DNA sequence: TGTGCCAGCAGCTTTTCGGCGGGAGGCAATGAGCAGTTCTTC. J is TRBJ2-1 and V is TRBV7-9; 8 positions agree with TRBD2. This CDR3 is 14 amino acids long. V shed 3 bases and J 6 bases; nucleotides not matched to a gene: 4. Germline V CDR1 and CDR2: SEHNR, FQNEAQ (reference sequence).

The rearrangement links TRBV7-2 to TRBJ1-1; 9 positions agree with TRBD1. Trimming took 5 bases from V and 5 from J; bases not matched to a gene: 12. Germline V gene sequence: CDR1 SGHTA, CDR2 FQGNSA. This CDR3 comprises 16 residues. The CDR3 nucleotides read TGTGCCAGCAGCCCACGGACAGGGGAGGGAAGGACTGAAGCTTTCTTT. Its protein is CASSPRTGEGRTEAFF.